Here is one T cell receptor beta chain with its context. What it binds is unknown. The data are from a study of siplizumab effects on memory and regulatory T cells. Study-level results: Most proliferating CD4+ or CD8+ clones, roughly 75-96%, had no naive or memory assignment. Naive T cells appeared more diverse than memory cells and seemed to be major alloresponse contributors. Reactions containing siplizumab showed mappable alloreactive CD4+ clones averaging approximately 75% Treg-derived, versus about 27% in controls. Unstimulated subsets captured only a minor fraction of alloreactive clones.

The germline V gene has CDR1 MNHEY and CDR2 SVGAGI. The CDR3 is 15 residues long. V shed 4 bases and J shed 1 base, with 13 bases lying between them. The table came from immunoSEQ multiplex PCR; TCRdb's copy has only in-frame clones and leaves some out. The sample includes some 120,000 clones, roughly 94% of them seen just once. Material for sequencing was non-Treg CD4+ T cells sorted from blood. The source is a human donor in good health. The chain is built from TRBV6-5 and TRBJ1-1, with D perhaps TRBD1 (5 bases). The CDR3: CASSFRTSGNTEAFF. As DNA, the CDR3 is TGTGCCAGCAGTTTTCGGACAAGTGGGAACACTGAAGCTTTCTTT.